This TCR beta chain was captured in a study of T cells in Graves' hyperthyroidism and ophthalmopathy. Overall study results and limits: Ophthalmopathy onset followed model prediction by a median roughly 6 months.

This CDR3 region has 16 residues. Germline lookup yields CDR1 LGHNT and CDR2 FRNRAP. V lost 0 bases to trimming and J lost 5 bases, with 16 bases between them. Stability of Graves' hyperthyroidism was defined as absent ophthalmopathy progression within 18 months. Hyperthyroidism had been newly diagnosed in patients aged 18 to 65, and its duration was under 2 months. RNA transcripts yielded amplified TCR beta CDR3 regions. The primer set for the first-round RT-PCR of the TCR CDR3 was HTBI. TCRdb passed the multiplex PCR reads through MiXCR, listing each CDR3 protein once. This table has almost 600,000 distinct CDR3 sequences, around 45% appearing once. Many counts were recorded for this clonotype. Its antigen is not identified.

This sequence joins TRBV12-5 and TRBJ2-5; D is unclear. This TCR came from a woman aged 18-35 years with Graves' hyperthyroidism. The sample taken for sequencing was peripheral blood or thyroid tissue (not recorded which). The CDR3 region is CASGLVSGRRQETQYF. The CDR3 nucleotides are TGTGCTAGTGGTTTGGTATCGGGCCGCCGCCAGGAGACCCAGTACTTC. The full variable domain, rest sourced from reference TRBV12-5 and TRBJ2-5, is DARVTQTPRHKVTEMGQEVTMRCQPILGHNTVFWYRQTMMQGLELLAYFRNRAPLDDSGMPKDRFSAEMPDATLATLKIQPSEPRDSAVYFCASGLVSGRRQETQYFGPGTRLLVL.